This T cell receptor beta chain was captured in a study of neoadjuvant anti-PD-1 for oral cavity cancer. For the study at large: Non-progressing patients received a fourth nivolumab dose near day 43, then surgery on days 50-56. Overall study findings and caveats: Higher pretreatment Treg/Th17 ratios tracked higher pretreatment blood clonality. TCR analyses covered only a few patients per response group.

Analysis of PBMCs was direct, with no culture step. TCRdb keeps only in-frame clones here, not all; method: immunoSEQ multiplex PCR. The table lists tens of thousands of clones, around 83% of them singletons. After removal of 3 bases from V and 4 bases from J, the junction contained 8 bases not matched to a gene. CDR3 length equals 15 residues. From germline, CDR1 is KGHSH and CDR2 LQKENI. With respect to this clone: The antigen is unknown.

The TCR sequence derives from a person aged 35-79 years with oral cavity squamous cell carcinoma. V and J are TRBV18 and TRBJ1-2; 7 bases are shared with TRBD1. The sample in question was PBMCs, obtained before nivolumab (anti-PD-1) treatment. The CDR3 loop reads CASSPPGTALYGYTF. The CDR3 bases are TGTGCCAGCTCACCTCCCGGGACAGCTCTCTATGGCTACACCTTC.